This paragraph covers one TCR beta chain sequence. Antigen: not known. Germline-derived CDR1 and CDR2 are LNHDA and SQIVND (reference sequence). CDR3 length equals 13 residues. With 3 bases removed from V and 5 bases from J, the gap between germline ends came to 8 bases. TCRdb's copy holds only in-frame clones and misses some; the assay was immunoSEQ multiplex PCR. The table has about 470,000 clones, 90% seen once. Treatment in this sample: approximately 18 received Ad26.COV2.S at low or high dose, single or two shots; about five received placebo; per-sample allocation not given. Following the first vaccine or placebo injection, samples were taken on day 63. This sample stems from a study of Ad26.COV2.S vaccination and SARS-CoV-2 variants. About the research overall: Donor allocation was to the COV1001 Ad26.COV2.S trial arm.

Study results and limitations: Placebo recipients and vaccine recipients were similar in non-spike TCR breadth. Analytic work on TCR breadth and depth might have understated the full extent of total T cell responses.

The source of this sequence is a person between 18 and 60 years old who received the Ad26.COV2.S COVID-19 vaccine or a placebo. The material sequenced was peripheral blood, taken in a trial of Ad26.COV2.S vaccine versus placebo. The chain has TRBV19 and TRBJ1-5; D may be TRBD1 (5 bases). This CDR3 is CASSMARDQPQHF. In nucleotides, the CDR3 is TGTGCCAGTAGTATGGCCAGGGATCAGCCCCAGCATTTT.